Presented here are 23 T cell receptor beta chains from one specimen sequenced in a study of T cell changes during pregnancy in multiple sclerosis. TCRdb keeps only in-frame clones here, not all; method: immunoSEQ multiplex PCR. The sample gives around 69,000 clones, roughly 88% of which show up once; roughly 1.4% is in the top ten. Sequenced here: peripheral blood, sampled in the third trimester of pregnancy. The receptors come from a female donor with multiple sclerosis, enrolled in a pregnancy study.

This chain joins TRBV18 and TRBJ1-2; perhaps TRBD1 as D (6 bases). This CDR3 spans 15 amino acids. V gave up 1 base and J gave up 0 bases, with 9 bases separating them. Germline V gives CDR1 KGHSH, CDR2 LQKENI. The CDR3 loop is CASSPRQAANYGYTF. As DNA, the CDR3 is TGTGCCAGCTCACCACGACAGGCCGCTAACTATGGCTACACCTTC. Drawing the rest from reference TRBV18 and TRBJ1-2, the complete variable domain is NAGVMQNPRHLVRRRGQEARLRCSPMKGHSHVYWYRQLPEEGLKFMVYLQKENIIDESGMPKERFSAEFPKEGPSILRIQQVVRGDSAAYFCASSPRQAANYGYTFGSGTRLTVV.

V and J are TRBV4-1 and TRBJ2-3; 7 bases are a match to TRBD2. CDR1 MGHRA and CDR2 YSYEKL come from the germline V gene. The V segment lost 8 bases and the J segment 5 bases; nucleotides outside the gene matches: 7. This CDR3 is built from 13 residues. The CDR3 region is CASSLAREDTQYF. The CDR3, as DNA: TGCGCCAGCTCACTAGCGAGGGAAGATACGCAGTATTTT.

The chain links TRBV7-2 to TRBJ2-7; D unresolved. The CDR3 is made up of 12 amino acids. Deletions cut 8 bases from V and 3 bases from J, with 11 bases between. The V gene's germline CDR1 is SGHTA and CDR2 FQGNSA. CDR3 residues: CASGKPLYEQYF. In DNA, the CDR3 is TGTGCCAGCGGTAAGCCCCTCTACGAGCAGTACTTC.

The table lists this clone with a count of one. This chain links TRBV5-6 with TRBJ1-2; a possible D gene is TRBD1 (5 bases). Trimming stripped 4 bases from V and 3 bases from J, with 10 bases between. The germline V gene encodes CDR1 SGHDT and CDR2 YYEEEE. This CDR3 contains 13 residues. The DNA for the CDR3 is TGTGCCAGCAGCCCGGAAGGGGACTATGGCTACACCTTC. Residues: CASSPEGDYGYTF.

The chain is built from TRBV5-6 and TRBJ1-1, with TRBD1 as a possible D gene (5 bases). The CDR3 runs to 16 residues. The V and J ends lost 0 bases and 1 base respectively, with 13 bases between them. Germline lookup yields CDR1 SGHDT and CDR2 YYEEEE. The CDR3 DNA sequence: TGTGCCAGCAGCTTGGGCGCTGGGGGGGGGAACACTGAAGCTTTCTTT. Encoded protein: CASSLGAGGGNTEAFF.

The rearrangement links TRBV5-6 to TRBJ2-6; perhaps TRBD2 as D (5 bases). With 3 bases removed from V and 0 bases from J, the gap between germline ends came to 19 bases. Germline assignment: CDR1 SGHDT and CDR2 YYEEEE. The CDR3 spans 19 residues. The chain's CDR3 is CASSSSGLSRYSGANVLTF. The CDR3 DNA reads TGTGCCAGCAGCTCTTCAGGACTGTCGCGTTACTCTGGGGCCAACGTCCTGACTTTC.

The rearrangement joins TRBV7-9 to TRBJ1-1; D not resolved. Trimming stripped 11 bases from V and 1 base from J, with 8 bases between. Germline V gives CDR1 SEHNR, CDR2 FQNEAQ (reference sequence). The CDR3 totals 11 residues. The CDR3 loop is CAGGQNTEAFF. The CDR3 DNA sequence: TGTGCCGGCGGCCAGAACACTGAAGCTTTCTTT.

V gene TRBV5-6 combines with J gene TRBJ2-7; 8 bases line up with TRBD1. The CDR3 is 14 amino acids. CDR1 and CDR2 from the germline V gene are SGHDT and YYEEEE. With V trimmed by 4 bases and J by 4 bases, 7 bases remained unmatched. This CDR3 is CASSRQGAKYEQYF. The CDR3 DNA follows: TGTGCCAGCAGCCGCCAGGGGGCCAAATACGAGCAGTACTTC.

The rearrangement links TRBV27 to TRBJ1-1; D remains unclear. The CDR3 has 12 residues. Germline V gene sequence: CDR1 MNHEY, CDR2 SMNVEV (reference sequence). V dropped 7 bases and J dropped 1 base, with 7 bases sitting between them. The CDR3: CASKSGNTEAFF. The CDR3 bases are TGTGCCAGCAAGTCAGGGAACACTGAAGCTTTCTTT.

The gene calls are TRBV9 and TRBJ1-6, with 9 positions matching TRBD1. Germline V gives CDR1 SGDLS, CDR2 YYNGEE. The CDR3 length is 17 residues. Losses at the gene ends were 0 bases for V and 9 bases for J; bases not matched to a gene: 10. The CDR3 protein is CASSVDGTGSSSSPLHF. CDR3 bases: TGTGCCAGCAGCGTAGACGGGACAGGGAGTTCCAGTTCACCCCTCCACTTT.

CDR3 sequence: CASSPSAGYEQYF. The CDR3 DNA follows: TGCGCCAGCAGCCCCTCAGCGGGGTACGAGCAGTACTTC. This rearrangement joins TRBV5-1 to TRBJ2-7, with TRBD2 matching over 7 bases. The trim removed 4 bases at V and 4 bases at J, leaving 5 bases unmatched. This CDR3 comprises 13 residues. Germline CDR1 SGHRS, CDR2 YFSETQ.

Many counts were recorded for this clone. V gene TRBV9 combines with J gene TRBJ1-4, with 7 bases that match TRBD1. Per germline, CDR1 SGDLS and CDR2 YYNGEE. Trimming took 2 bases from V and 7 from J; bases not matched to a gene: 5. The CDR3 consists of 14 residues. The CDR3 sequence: CASSVTGIGEKLFF. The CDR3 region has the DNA TGTGCCAGCAGCGTGACAGGGATCGGTGAAAAACTGTTTTTT.

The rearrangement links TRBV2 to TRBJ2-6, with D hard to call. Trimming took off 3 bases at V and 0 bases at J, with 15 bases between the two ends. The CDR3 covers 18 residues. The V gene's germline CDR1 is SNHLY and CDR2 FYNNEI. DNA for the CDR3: TGTGCCAGCAGTGATTGGTTAGCTTTTAGCTCTGGGGCCAACGTCCTGACTTTC. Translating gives CASSDWLAFSSGANVLTF. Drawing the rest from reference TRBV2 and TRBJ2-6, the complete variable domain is EPEVTQTPSHQVTQMGQEVILRCVPISNHLYFYWYRQILGQKVEFLVSFYNNEISEKSEIFDDQFSVERPDGSNFTLKIRSTKLEDSAMYFCASSDWLAFSSGANVLTFGAGSRLTVL.

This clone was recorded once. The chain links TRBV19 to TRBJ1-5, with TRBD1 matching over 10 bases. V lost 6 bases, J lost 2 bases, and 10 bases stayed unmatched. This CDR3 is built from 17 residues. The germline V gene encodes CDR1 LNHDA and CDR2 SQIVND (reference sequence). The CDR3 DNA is TGTGCCAGTAGCTACCTCCGGGACAGGGGCGGCAATCAGCCCCAGCATTTT. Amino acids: CASSYLRDRGGNQPQHF. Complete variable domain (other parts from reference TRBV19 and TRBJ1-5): DGGITQSPKYLFRKEGQNVTLSCEQNLNHDAMYWYRQDPGQGLRLIYYSQIVNDFQKGDIAEGYSVSREKKESFPLTVTSAQKNPTAFYLCASSYLRDRGGNQPQHFGDGTRLSIL.

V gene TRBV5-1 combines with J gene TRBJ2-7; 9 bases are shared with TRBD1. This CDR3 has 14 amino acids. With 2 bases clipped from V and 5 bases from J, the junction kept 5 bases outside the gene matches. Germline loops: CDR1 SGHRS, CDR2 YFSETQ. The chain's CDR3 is CASSFTGGDHEQYF. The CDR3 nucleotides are TGCGCCAGCAGCTTCACAGGGGGCGACCACGAGCAGTACTTC.

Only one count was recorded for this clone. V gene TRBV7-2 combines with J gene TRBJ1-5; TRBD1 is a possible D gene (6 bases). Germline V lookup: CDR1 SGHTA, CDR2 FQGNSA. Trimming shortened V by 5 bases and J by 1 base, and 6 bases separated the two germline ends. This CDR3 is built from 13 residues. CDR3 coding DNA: TGTGCCAGCAGCAGGGGGAGCAATCAGCCCCAGCATTTT. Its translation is CASSRGSNQPQHF.

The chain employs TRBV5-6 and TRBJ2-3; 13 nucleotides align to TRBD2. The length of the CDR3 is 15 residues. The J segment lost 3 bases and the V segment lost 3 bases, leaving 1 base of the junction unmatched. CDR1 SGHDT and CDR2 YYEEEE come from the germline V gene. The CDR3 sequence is CASSSGLAGTDTQYF. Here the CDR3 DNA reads TGTGCCAGCAGCTCGGGACTAGCGGGGACAGATACGCAGTATTTT.

Here the CDR3 reads CASSLQGYEQYF. CDR3 nucleotides: TGTGCCAGCAGCTTGCAGGGTTACGAGCAGTACTTC. The chain joins TRBV11-2 to TRBJ2-7, with D maybe TRBD1 (5 bases). This CDR3 has 12 amino acids. Trimming shortened V by 3 bases and J by 4 bases, and 7 bases separated the two germline ends. The V gene's germline CDR1 is SGHAT and CDR2 FQNNGV.

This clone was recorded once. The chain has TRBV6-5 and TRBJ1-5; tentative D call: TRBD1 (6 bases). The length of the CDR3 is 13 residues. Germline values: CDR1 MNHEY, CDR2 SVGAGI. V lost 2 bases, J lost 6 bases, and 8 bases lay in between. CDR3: CASSYDRSQPQHF. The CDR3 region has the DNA TGTGCCAGCAGTTACGACAGGAGTCAGCCCCAGCATTTT.

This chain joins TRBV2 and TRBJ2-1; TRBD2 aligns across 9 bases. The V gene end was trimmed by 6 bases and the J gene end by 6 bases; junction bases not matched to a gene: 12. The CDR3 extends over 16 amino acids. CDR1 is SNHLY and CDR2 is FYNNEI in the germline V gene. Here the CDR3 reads CASSPGGLAGINEQFF. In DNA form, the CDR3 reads TGTGCCAGCAGCCCTGGGGGCCTAGCGGGGATCAATGAGCAGTTCTTC.

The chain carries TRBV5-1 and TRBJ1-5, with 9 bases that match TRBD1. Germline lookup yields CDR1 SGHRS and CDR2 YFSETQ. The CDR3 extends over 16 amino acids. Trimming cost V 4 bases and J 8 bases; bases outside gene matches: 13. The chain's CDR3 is CASSPTGTGRGKPQHF. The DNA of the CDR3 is TGCGCCAGCAGCCCTACCGGGACAGGGAGAGGAAAGCCCCAGCATTTT.

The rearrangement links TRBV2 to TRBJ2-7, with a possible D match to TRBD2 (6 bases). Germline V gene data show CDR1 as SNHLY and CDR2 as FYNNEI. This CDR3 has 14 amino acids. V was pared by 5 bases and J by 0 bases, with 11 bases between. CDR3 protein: CASSPGRSSYEQYF. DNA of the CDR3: TGTGCCAGCAGTCCAGGGAGGAGCTCCTACGAGCAGTACTTC.

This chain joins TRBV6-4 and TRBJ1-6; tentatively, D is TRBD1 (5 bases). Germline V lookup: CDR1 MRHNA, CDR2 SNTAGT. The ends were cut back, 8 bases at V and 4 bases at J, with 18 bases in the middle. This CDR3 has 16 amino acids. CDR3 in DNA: TGTGCCAGCGGGGCCCCCAGCCTTGGGTATAATTCACCCCTCCACTTT. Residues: CASGAPSLGYNSPLHF.